This record concerns one TCR beta chain sequence. Its specificity is not known. The sample belongs to a study of beta chain features in type 1 diabetes. Germline V lookup: CDR1 GTSNPN, CDR2 SVGIG (reference sequence). V was pared by 7 bases and J by 0 bases, with 10 bases between. CDR3 length: 13 amino acids. Every isolated RNA sample was fully reverse transcribed, so sequencing captured expressed TCRB transcripts. Method: immunoSEQ multiplex PCR; TCRdb's copy keeps in-frame clones and lacks some. The sample includes 300,000 to 450,000 clones, 10% to 15% of them seen just once. The study, taken as a whole, reports: Moderate but significant shortening of TCRB CDR3s was recorded in all four CD4+ subsets from Type 1 diabetes patients.

It was via CD45RO/CCR7/CD25/CD127/CD95/CD27 that CD4+ naive, central memory, regulatory and stem cell-like memory cells were sorted. The sequenced sample was naive CD4+ T cells from blood. This chain links TRBV30 with TRBJ1-5; TRBD1 might be the D (5 bases). This sequence was found in a woman between 18 and 29 years old with type 1 diabetes. The CDR3 region has the DNA TGTGCCTTGACAGACCATAGCAATCAGCCCCAGCATTTT. Amino acids: CALTDHSNQPQHF.